The 27 T cell receptor beta chains listed next were all sequenced from one sample in a study of graft-versus-host responses after intestinal transplantation. Plating combined roughly 200,000 CFSE-labeled responder cells with roughly 200,000 irradiated, violet-dye-labeled stimulator cells. Clones were read by immunoSEQ multiplex PCR, and TCRdb kept only the in-frame ones, dropping some. The sample has approximately 15,000 clones, about two fifths seen once; the top ten hold under 4.5%. This material consisted of alloreactive CD8+ T cells from a mixed lymphocyte reaction culture, taken before intestinal transplant. Subset given: CFSE-low proliferating T cells sorted from roughly six-day pre-transplant mixed lymphocyte reaction (GvH or HvG direction). Receptors originate from a human patient who received an intestinal transplant.

This clone rates as medium-sized (0.01 to 0.1%). The V and J genes are TRBV4-1 and TRBJ1-5; TRBD1 might be the D (5 bases). Trimming left V 1 base short and J 7 bases short, with 8 bases between. CDR1 MGHRA and CDR2 YSYEKL come from the germline V gene. The CDR3 contains 13 residues. CDR3 coding DNA: TGCGCCAGCAGCCAAGGGCAGGGACAGCCCCAGCATTTT. Amino acids: CASSQGQGQPQHF.

The genes are TRBV9 and TRBJ2-1; D gene uncertain. The germline V gene encodes CDR1 SGDLS and CDR2 YYNGEE. Trimming took 4 bases from V and 5 from J, leaving 7 bases between them. This CDR3 comprises 12 residues. CDR3 nucleotides: TGTGCCAGCAGCCCCGGAGACAATGAGCAGTTCTTC. Encoded protein: CASSPGDNEQFF.

The rearrangement joins TRBV2 to TRBJ2-5; D might be TRBD2 (5 bases). CDR3 length equals 15 residues. The V end lost 4 bases, the J end lost 7 bases, and 19 bases lay between the germline ends. From germline, CDR1 is SNHLY and CDR2 FYNNEI. The CDR3 DNA follows: TGTGCCAGCAGTGTGTCCCGGCACGGTCGGGGGACCCAGTACTTC. It yields the protein CASSVSRHGRGTQYF.

V usage is TRBV9 and J usage is TRBJ2-1; D not certain. The ends were cut back, 4 bases at V and 0 bases at J, with 11 bases in the middle. Germline lookup yields CDR1 SGDLS and CDR2 YYNGEE. This CDR3 comprises 15 residues. The CDR3 DNA reads TGTGCCAGCAGCCCCGACTCGAGCTCCTACAATGAGCAGTTCTTC. It is translated as CASSPDSSSYNEQFF.

This clone has just a few counts. The genes are TRBV6-9 and TRBJ1-1; D not certain. The germline V and J ends were trimmed by 3 bases and 8 bases, with 7 bases remaining between them. In germline, CDR1 is MNHGY, CDR2 SVAAGI. The CDR3 has 11 residues. The CDR3 DNA is TGTGCCAGCAGTTACGGGCAGGAAGCTTTCTTT. It specifies CASSYGQEAFF.

This clone was found a few times. The chain links TRBV27 to TRBJ2-7; D gene uncertain. CDR1 is MNHEY, CDR2 SMNVEV, per germline (reference sequence). V lost 3 bases, J lost 1 base, and 10 bases lay in between. The CDR3 covers 14 residues. The CDR3 DNA reads as TGTGCCAGCAGTTTCACCGTGGGGTCCTACGAGCAGTACTTC. It codes for CASSFTVGSYEQYF.

The chain employs TRBV13 and TRBJ1-2; 7 nucleotides match TRBD1. The CDR3 is 18 residues long. Unmatched junction bases numbered 19, after V lost 5 bases and J lost 4 bases. Germline CDR1 is PRHDT and CDR2 is FYEKMQ (reference sequence). The CDR3, as DNA: TGTGCCAGCAGCCTAGTCCGGGACAGCCGGGAGGATCTCTATGGCTACACCTTC. Translation: CASSLVRDSREDLYGYTF.

The chain uses TRBV5-1 and TRBJ2-5, with 14 bases fitting TRBD2. V was clipped by 0 bases and J by 5 bases; unmatched bases: 6. The CDR3 has 17 residues. CDR1 and CDR2 from the germline V gene are SGHRS and YFSETQ. Written as DNA, the CDR3 is TGCGCCAGCAGCTTGGCGGGACTAGCGGGAGTAGGGGAGACCCAGTACTTC. It translates to CASSLAGLAGVGETQYF.

The chain uses TRBV11-2 and TRBJ2-1; 8 bases match TRBD2. Germline lookup yields CDR1 SGHAT and CDR2 FQNNGV. The CDR3 covers 18 residues. Losses at the gene ends were 4 bases for V and 6 bases for J; bases not matched to a gene: 17. CDR3 loop: CASSSPGGVDGLANEQFF. DNA of the CDR3: TGTGCCAGCAGCTCCCCGGGAGGGGTAGACGGGCTCGCCAATGAGCAGTTCTTC.

The chain links TRBV19 to TRBJ2-7; TRBD1 aligns across 10 bases. The CDR3 loop spans 16 amino acids. CDR1 and CDR2 (germline): LNHDA, SQIVND (reference sequence). With 7 bases clipped from V and 1 base from J, the junction kept 10 bases outside the gene matches. CDR3 loop: CASTRGGQGYSYEQYF. DNA for the CDR3: TGTGCCAGTACCCGGGGGGGACAGGGGTATTCCTACGAGCAGTACTTC.

The V gene is TRBV12-2, the J gene TRBJ1-1; the table gives TRBD1 as D, unverified against the DNA. TRBV12-2 is deemed a pseudogene. The CDR3 sequence is 13 residues long. CDR3 nucleotide sequence: TGTGCAAGTCGAAACGGACAGGGCACTGAAGCTTTCTTT. Translation: CASRNGQGTEAFF.

The chain has TRBV6-5 and TRBJ1-2, with a tentative D call TRBD1 (5 bases). Trimming pared 7 bases from V and 4 bases from J, leaving 10 bases between. Germline values: CDR1 MNHEY, CDR2 SVGAGI. This CDR3 contains 12 residues. The CDR3 DNA sequence: TGTGCCAGCACCTACGGGGGCTATGGCTACACCTTC. The encoded protein is CASTYGGYGYTF.

V is TRBV6-6 and J is TRBJ2-1, with 7 bases matching TRBD1. CDR3 size: 14 residues. Germline values: CDR1 MNHNY, CDR2 SVGAGI (reference sequence). The trim removed 4 bases at V and 5 bases at J, leaving 5 bases unmatched. CDR3 sequence: CASSSGQAHNEQFF. The CDR3 bases are TGTGCCAGCAGTTCAGGACAGGCCCACAATGAGCAGTTCTTC.

The chain employs TRBV15 and TRBJ2-3, with D hard to call. The CDR3 is 14 residues long. The V end lost 1 base, the J end lost 0 bases, and 5 bases lay between the germline ends. The germline CDR1 and CDR2 sequences are LNHNV and YYDKDF (reference sequence). CDR3 nucleotide sequence: TGTGCCACCAGCAGAGTGATCAGCACAGATACGCAGTATTTT. This translates into CATSRVISTDTQYF.

This rearrangement joins TRBV7-9 to TRBJ2-7; perhaps TRBD1 as D (6 bases). In germline, CDR1 is SEHNR, CDR2 FQNEAQ (reference sequence). This CDR3 is 16 amino acids long. V lost 4 bases and J 2 bases, leaving 18 bases between the germline ends. The CDR3 nucleotides read TGTGCCAGCAGCTCTCAGGCAGGGGCCCAAACCTACGAGCAGTACTTC. Translating gives CASSSQAGAQTYEQYF. Using reference TRBV7-9 and TRBJ2-7 for the parts outside the CDR3, the full variable domain is DTGVSQNPRHKITKRGQNVTFRCDPISEHNRLYWYRQTLGQGPEFLTYFQNEAQLEKSRLLSDRFSAERPKGSFSTLEIQRTEQGDSAMYLCASSSQAGAQTYEQYFGPGTRLTVT.

This sequence joins TRBV4-1 and TRBJ1-2; tentatively, D is TRBD1 (6 bases). Germline V gene sequence: CDR1 MGHRA, CDR2 YSYEKL. The CDR3 extends over 14 amino acids. Trimming removed 2 bases at V and 4 bases at J, with 11 bases between. CDR3 loop: CASSQYRAPYGYTF. The CDR3 region has the DNA TGCGCCAGCAGCCAATACAGGGCCCCCTATGGCTACACCTTC.

V is TRBV6-6 and J is TRBJ2-3; unclear D gene. CDR3 length: 13 residues. The V gene lost 0 bases and the J gene lost 5 bases, with 6 bases spanning the gap. Germline-derived CDR1 and CDR2 are MNHNY and SVGAGI (reference sequence). In nucleotides, the CDR3 is TGTGCCAGCAGTTACTCGATGGTAGATACGCAGTATTTT. Its protein product is CASSYSMVDTQYF.

The table lists this clone with a few counts. The rearrangement links TRBV2 to TRBJ2-7; D remains ambiguous. The germline V gene encodes CDR1 SNHLY and CDR2 FYNNEI. The CDR3 has 11 amino acids. With 5 bases removed from V and 4 bases from J, the gap between germline ends came to 6 bases. DNA for the CDR3: TGTGCCAGCAGTCCCTCTTACGAGCAGTACTTC. This translates into CASSPSYEQYF.

This clone has just a few counts. This rearrangement joins TRBV5-1 to TRBJ1-1; perhaps TRBD1 as D (5 bases). This CDR3 is built from 20 residues. CDR1 is SGHRS and CDR2 is YFSETQ in the germline V gene. V was trimmed by 1 base and J by 0 bases, leaving 25 bases between them. The CDR3, as DNA: TGCGCCAGCAGCTTGCCCCCGTGGGGCAGCGGGACGACCTTGAACACTGAAGCTTTCTTT. Amino acids: CASSLPPWGSGTTLNTEAFF. Combining the CDR3 with reference TRBV5-1 and TRBJ1-1 gives the whole variable domain KAGVTQTPRYLIKTRGQQVTLSCSPISGHRSVSWYQQTPGQGLQFLFEYFSETQRNKGNFPGRFSGRQFSNSRSEMNVSTLELGDSALYLCASSLPPWGSGTTLNTEAFFGQGTRLTVV.

This rearrangement joins TRBV27 to TRBJ1-2; 7 nucleotides match TRBD1. With V trimmed by 5 bases and J by 4 bases, 7 bases remained unmatched. Germline V gene sequence: CDR1 MNHEY, CDR2 SMNVEV (reference sequence). This CDR3 is 14 amino acids long. The CDR3 coding sequence is TGTGCCAGCAGTCCCGGGACAGTAAGCTATGGCTACACCTTC. Amino acid sequence: CASSPGTVSYGYTF.

In the case of this clone: Other DNA sequences within the sample encode an identical CDR3. The chain combines TRBV27 with TRBJ2-7; the match to TRBD1 covers 7 bases. Germline V gene sequence: CDR1 MNHEY, CDR2 SMNVEV (reference sequence). V shed 6 bases, J shed 4 bases, and the junction held 6 bases outside the gene matches. This CDR3 has 13 residues. Here the CDR3 DNA reads TGTGCCAGCAGCCTAGGGACAGCATACGAGCAGTACTTC. Translated: CASSLGTAYEQYF.

The chain has TRBV13 and TRBJ1-1; D is uncertain. CDR1 is PRHDT and CDR2 is FYEKMQ in the germline V gene (reference sequence). Trimming stripped 5 bases from V and 1 base from J, with 14 bases between. This CDR3 comprises 15 residues. CDR3 sequence (DNA): TGTGCCAGCAGCGATCCCTCGGGGAAGAACACTGAAGCTTTCTTT. Its translation: CASSDPSGKNTEAFF. The whole variable domain, filled in from reference TRBV13 and TRBJ1-1, reads AAGVIQSPRHLIKEKRETATLKCYPIPRHDTVYWYQQGPGQDPQFLISFYEKMQSDKGSIPDRFSAQQFSDYHSELNMSSLELGDSALYFCASSDPSGKNTEAFFGQGTRLTVV.

This clone was counted a few times. The V gene is TRBV27, the J gene TRBJ1-5, with D perhaps matching TRBD1 (5 bases). Germline values: CDR1 MNHEY, CDR2 SMNVEV (reference sequence). CDR3 length equals 13 residues. Trimming took 3 bases from V and 5 from J, leaving 8 bases between them. The DNA for the CDR3 is TGTGCCAGCAGTTTTGGGGCCGATCAGCCCCAGCATTTT. This sequence encodes CASSFGADQPQHF.

The table lists this clone with a few counts. The chain recombines TRBV6-6 with TRBJ2-1; D is unresolved. Trimming removed 4 bases at V and 2 bases at J, with 9 bases between. CDR3 size: 14 residues. Germline CDR1 MNHNY, CDR2 SVGAGI (reference sequence). CDR3 bases: TGTGCCAGCAGTTCCAGTGGGCCCTACAATGAGCAGTTCTTC. Translating it yields CASSSSGPYNEQFF.

The chain is built from TRBV5-5 and TRBJ1-5; TRBD1 is a possible D gene (5 bases). Trimming pared 3 bases from V and 0 bases from J, leaving 19 bases between. This CDR3 has 18 amino acids. CDR1 SGHKS and CDR2 YYEKEE come from the germline V gene (reference sequence). In nucleotides, the CDR3 is TGTGCCAGCAGCTGGGACCCAACTTCGGTTTATAGCAATCAGCCCCAGCATTTT. It codes for CASSWDPTSVYSNQPQHF.

This clone qualifies as medium-sized. The chain couples TRBV27 to TRBJ2-7, with D possibly being TRBD1 (5 bases). The CDR3 consists of 13 residues. Between the trimmed V and J ends, which lost 3 bases and 3 bases, there was a span of 9 bases. Germline V gene data show CDR1 as MNHEY and CDR2 as SMNVEV (reference sequence). CDR3 loop: CASSLGQFYEQYF. In nucleotides, the CDR3 is TGTGCCAGCAGTTTGGGGCAGTTCTACGAGCAGTACTTC.

The chain uses TRBV15 and TRBJ2-3, with a possible D match to TRBD2 (6 bases). CDR3 length equals 15 residues. Germline assignment: CDR1 LNHNV and CDR2 YYDKDF (reference sequence). The germline V and J ends were trimmed by 6 bases and 1 base, with 14 bases remaining between them. The CDR3 region is CATRRRASGTDTQYF. CDR3 sequence (DNA): TGTGCCACCAGAAGGAGGGCGAGCGGCACAGATACGCAGTATTTT.